This T cell receptor beta chain was sequenced during a study of blood T cell repertoires in COVID-19. How the authors handled the data: Researchers report that nucleated cell counts were estimated from reference gene primer amplification. Measured with immunoSEQ multiplex PCR; TCRdb has only the in-frame clones, and not every one. D and trimming come from the DNA, and the V and J calls and clone size come from that table. In the table there are 110,000 or so clones, 85% to 90% of which are singletons. CDR3 length: 12 amino acids. CDR1 LNHDA and CDR2 SQIVND come from the germline V gene (reference sequence). V was cut by 3 bases and J by 6 bases, with 6 bases left in between.

Sequenced material: peripheral blood. The rearrangement links TRBV19 to TRBJ2-1; possibly TRBD2 for D (6 bases). The origin of this receptor is a woman in her forties or fifties with acute or convalescent COVID-19. CDR3 in amino acids: CASSMGGNEQFF. Written as DNA, the CDR3 is TGTGCCAGTAGTATGGGAGGCAATGAGCAGTTCTTC.